A selection of T cell receptor beta chains follows, all from one sample in a study of regulatory T cells in long-lasting Graves disease. TCRdb re-called the multiplex PCR reads through MiXCR, storing one row per CDR3 protein. Of more than 350,000 distinct CDR3 sequences listed, 15% are singletons. This sample also belongs to another study, concerning T cells in Graves' hyperthyroidism and ophthalmopathy.

The specimen was peripheral blood mononuclear cells (PBMCs), collected at new diagnosis, from a patient treated with antithyroid drugs. These receptor sequences come from a woman aged 30 to 39 with Graves disease. The CDR3 runs from the conserved cysteine through the conserved F or W. D genes are given only for firm matches. Size values are once, few and many counts, or a class for expanded clones, and some rows have none.

V: TRBV6-5
size: few
D: NA
J: TRBJ1-4
CDR3: CASSYPNSGEATNEKLFF
DNA: TGTGCCAGCAGTTACCCGAATTCAGGGGAAGCAACTAATGAAAAACTGTTTTTT

V: TRBV28
size: NA
D: NA
J: TRBJ1-1
CDR3: CASSLLPGNTEAFF
DNA: TGTGCCAGCAGTCTCTTGCCGGGCAACACTGAAGCTTTCTTT

V: TRBV9
size: NA
D: NA
J: TRBJ1-1
CDR3: CASSALEGRRTEAFF
DNA: TGTGCCAGCAGCGCTTTAGAGGGGAGAAGAACTGAAGCTTTCTTT

V: TRBV20-1
size: many
D: TRBD1
J: TRBJ2-7
CDR3: CSARTGVWITEQYF
DNA: TGCAGTGCTAGGACAGGGGTGTGGATAACGGAGCAGTACTTC

V: TRBV25-1
size: many
D: TRBD2
J: TRBJ2-5
CDR3: CASSVTSGIGSQYF
DNA: TGTGCCAGCAGTGTTACTAGCGGGATAGGTTCCCAGTACTTC

V: TRBV19
size: many
D: NA
J: TRBJ2-7
CDR3: CASSMNREPYEQYF
DNA: TGTGCCAGTAGTATGAACAGGGAACCCTACGAGCAGTACTTC

V: TRBV28
size: many
D: NA
J: TRBJ2-3
CDR3: CASSFNSLWDTQYF
DNA: TGTGCCAGCAGTTTTAATTCCCTTTGGGATACGCAGTATTTT

V: TRBV6-5
size: many
D: TRBD1
J: TRBJ2-1
CDR3: CASSYSQGARNEQFF
DNA: TGTGCCAGCAGTTACTCACAGGGGGCTCGCAATGAGCAGTTCTTC

V: TRBV7-9
size: many
D: NA
J: TRBJ1-1
CDR3: CASSFLDGLNTEAFF
DNA: TGTGCCAGCAGCTTTTTGGACGGTCTGAACACTGAAGCTTTCTTT

V: TRBV14
size: NA
D: NA
J: TRBJ2-7
CDR3: CASSHNRVGEQYF
DNA: TGTGCCAGCAGCCATAACAGGGTCGGGGAGCAGTACTTC

V: TRBV3-1
size: NA
D: NA
J: TRBJ2-5
CDR3: CASSQAGVRRQETQYF
DNA: TGTGCCAGCAGCCAAGCGGGAGTGAGACGACAAGAGACCCAGTACTTC

V: TRBV30
size: many
D: NA
J: TRBJ2-3
CDR3: CAWSNLGSTDTQYF
DNA: TGTGCCTGGAGTAACCTAGGGAGCACAGATACGCAGTATTTT

V: TRBV6-1
size: NA
D: TRBD1
J: TRBJ1-6
CDR3: CASSVDRATYNSPLHF
DNA: TGTGCCAGCAGCGTCGACAGGGCTACCTATAATTCACCCCTCCACTTT

V: TRBV7-2
size: many
D: NA
J: TRBJ2-3
CDR3: CASSLARIGTDTQYF
DNA: TGTGCCAGCAGCTTAGCACGAATTGGCACAGATACGCAGTATTTT

V: TRBV28
size: many
D: NA
J: TRBJ2-1
CDR3: CASRRDTYNEQFF
DNA: TGTGCCAGCAGACGGGACACCTACAATGAGCAGTTCTTC

V: TRBV6-4
size: NA
D: TRBD2
J: TRBJ2-7
CDR3: CASSRGASGNRAEQYF
DNA: TGTGCCAGCAGTCGGGGGGCTAGCGGGAATCGGGCCGAGCAGTACTTC

V: TRBV6-5
size: few
D: NA
J: TRBJ2-3
CDR3: CASSYKATQYF
DNA: TGTGCCAGCAGTTATAAGGCAACGCAGTATTTT

V: TRBV30
size: NA
D: NA
J: TRBJ2-3
CDR3: CAWSNRGTDTQYF
DNA: TGTGCCTGGAGTAACAGGGGCACAGATACGCAGTATTTT

V: TRBV5-5
size: few
D: NA
J: TRBJ2-7
CDR3: CASSLETREWEQYF
DNA: TGTGCCAGCAGCTTGGAGACTAGAGAATGGGAGCAGTACTTC

V: TRBV9
size: NA
D: NA
J: TRBJ2-5
CDR3: CASSVAPGVQETQYF
DNA: TGTGCCAGCAGCGTAGCTCCGGGGGTCCAAGAGACCCAGTACTTC

V: TRBV19
size: once
D: NA
J: TRBJ1-4
CDR3: CASSPRGGGGYEKLFF
DNA: TGTGCCAGTAGTCCCCGGGGGGGCGGTGGCTATGAAAAACTGTTTTTT

V: TRBV2
size: many
D: TRBD2
J: TRBJ2-7
CDR3: CASSEGTSGSAYEQYF
DNA: TGTGCCAGCAGTGAGGGGACTAGCGGGAGTGCCTACGAGCAGTACTTC

V: TRBV2
size: few
D: NA
J: TRBJ2-1
CDR3: CASSDEEQFF
DNA: TGTGCCAGCAGCGACGAAGAGCAGTTCTTC

V: TRBV29-1
size: few
D: NA
J: TRBJ1-1
CDR3: CSVLKPLNTEAFF
DNA: TGCAGCGTCCTCAAACCGTTGAACACTGAAGCTTTCTTT

V: TRBV5-1
size: many
D: NA
J: TRBJ1-1
CDR3: CASSLVLGMNTEAFF
DNA: TGCGCCAGCAGCTTAGTTTTGGGGATGAACACTGAAGCTTTCTTT

V: TRBV4-1
size: many
D: NA
J: TRBJ1-1
CDR3: CASRNRVNTEAFF
DNA: TGCGCCAGCAGGAACAGGGTGAACACTGAAGCTTTCTTT

V: TRBV12-3/TRBV12-4
size: many
D: TRBD2
J: TRBJ2-3
CDR3: CASSAGLAGGDTQYF
DNA: TGTGCCAGCAGTGCGGGACTAGCGGGAGGAGATACGCAGTATTTT

V: TRBV7-3
size: many
D: TRBD2
J: TRBJ2-3
CDR3: CASSRTGTGTSGTTDTQYF
DNA: TGTGCCAGCAGCCGTACGGGAACTGGGACTAGCGGGACCACAGATACGCAGTATTTT

V: TRBV24-1
size: few
D: NA
J: TRBJ2-5
CDR3: CATSDPQETQYF
DNA: TGTGCCACCAGTGATCCCCAAGAGACCCAGTACTTC

V: TRBV7-9
size: few
D: TRBD2
J: TRBJ2-7
CDR3: CATRTSGTDEQYF
DNA: TGTGCCACCCGGACTAGCGGGACTGACGAGCAGTACTTC

V: TRBV9
size: few
D: NA
J: TRBJ2-5
CDR3: CASSVDGSGVGETQYF
DNA: TGTGCCAGCAGCGTAGATGGTAGCGGCGTGGGAGAGACCCAGTACTTC

V: TRBV3-1
size: many
D: NA
J: TRBJ1-1
CDR3: CASSQEGTNTEAFF
DNA: TGTGCCAGCAGCCAAGAGGGGACGAACACTGAAGCTTTCTTT

V: TRBV5-1
size: many
D: TRBD2
J: TRBJ2-7
CDR3: CASRGGLAEARSYEQYF
DNA: TGCGCCAGCAGGGGTGGACTAGCGGAGGCCCGCTCCTACGAGCAGTACTTC

V: TRBV10-3
size: few
D: TRBD2
J: TRBJ2-1
CDR3: CAIDPGLAAPGQFF
DNA: TGTGCCATCGATCCGGGACTAGCGGCCCCCGGGCAGTTCTTC

V: TRBV13
size: many
D: NA
J: TRBJ2-3
CDR3: CASSSRTVSTDTQYF
DNA: TGTGCCAGCAGCTCCAGGACAGTAAGCACAGATACGCAGTATTTT

V: TRBV19
size: NA
D: NA
J: TRBJ2-3
CDR3: CASSIDFTDTQYF
DNA: TGTGCCAGTAGTATAGACTTCACAGATACGCAGTATTTT

V: TRBV9
size: NA
D: TRBD2
J: TRBJ2-7
CDR3: CASSREGGQSGEQYF
DNA: TGTGCCAGCAGCCGGGAGGGGGGGCAGTCTGGAGAGCAGTACTTC

V: TRBV7-9
size: few
D: TRBD2
J: TRBJ2-1
CDR3: CASSTHLAGANNEQFF
DNA: TGTGCCAGCAGCACCCACCTAGCGGGAGCAAACAATGAGCAGTTCTTC

V: TRBV19
size: NA
D: TRBD1
J: TRBJ2-7
CDR3: CASSPGQGGGEQYF
DNA: TGTGCCAGTAGTCCGGGACAGGGAGGTGGCGAGCAGTACTTC

V: TRBV5-1
size: few
D: NA
J: TRBJ2-5
CDR3: CASRLIGGETQYF
DNA: TGCGCCAGCAGATTGATCGGGGGAGAGACCCAGTACTTC

V: TRBV2
size: many
D: NA
J: TRBJ2-1
CDR3: CASSGGELNEQFF
DNA: TGTGCCAGCAGTGGGGGGGAGTTGAATGAGCAGTTCTTC

V: TRBV19
size: few
D: NA
J: TRBJ2-5
CDR3: CASSMGGTLETQYF
DNA: TGTGCCAGTAGTATGGGTGGGACGTTAGAGACCCAGTACTTC

V: TRBV25-1
size: few
D: NA
J: TRBJ1-6
CDR3: CASSEWKTGHSPLHF
DNA: TGTGCCAGCAGTGAATGGAAAACAGGGCATTCACCCCTCCACTTT

V: TRBV2
size: many
D: NA
J: TRBJ2-5
CDR3: CASRNRGGETQYF
DNA: TGTGCCAGCAGGAACAGGGGAGGAGAGACCCAGTACTTC

V: TRBV15
size: NA
D: NA
J: TRBJ2-1
CDR3: CATSRGGAVNEQFF
DNA: TGTGCCACCAGCAGAGGGGGGGCGGTAAATGAGCAGTTCTTC

V: TRBV7-3
size: NA
D: TRBD2
J: TRBJ2-4
CDR3: CASSREAQNIQYF
DNA: TGTGCCAGCAGCCGGGAGGCCCAAAACATTCAGTACTTC

V: TRBV9
size: few
D: TRBD2
J: TRBJ2-7
CDR3: CASSAESSGTYEQYF
DNA: TGTGCCAGCAGCGCCGAATCTAGCGGAACCTACGAGCAGTACTTC

V: TRBV27
size: few
D: NA
J: TRBJ1-5
CDR3: CASSLSSGFGQPQHF
DNA: TGTGCCAGCAGTTTAAGCTCGGGGTTTGGTCAGCCCCAGCATTTT

V: TRBV5-1
size: many
D: TRBD1
J: TRBJ2-4
CDR3: CASSAGLDRAKNIQYF
DNA: TGCGCCAGCTCCGCGGGCCTGGACAGGGCCAAAAACATTCAGTACTTC

V: TRBV20-1
size: few
D: TRBD2
J: TRBJ2-3
CDR3: CSAKIAGGGTDTQYF
DNA: TGCAGTGCCAAAATAGCGGGAGGGGGGACAGATACGCAGTATTTT

V: TRBV5-1
size: many
D: NA
J: TRBJ1-1
CDR3: CASSWGGSQSEAFF
DNA: TGCGCCAGCAGCTGGGGGGGGTCGCAGAGTGAAGCTTTCTTT

V: TRBV3-1
size: NA
D: TRBD1
J: TRBJ2-2
CDR3: CASSHDRGFTGELFF
DNA: TGTGCCAGCAGCCACGACAGGGGGTTCACCGGGGAGCTGTTTTTT

V: TRBV9
size: few
D: NA
J: TRBJ1-2
CDR3: CASSVTAGSGYTF
DNA: TGTGCCAGCAGCGTAACCGCAGGCTCCGGCTACACCTTC

V: TRBV4-1
size: few
D: NA
J: TRBJ1-5
CDR3: CASSPDSANQPQHF
DNA: TGCGCCAGCAGCCCGGACAGCGCGAATCAGCCCCAGCATTTT

V: TRBV5-1
size: few
D: TRBD2
J: TRBJ2-1
CDR3: CASESGGGTSGINEQFF
DNA: TGCGCCAGCGAAAGTGGGGGTGGCACTAGCGGGATCAATGAGCAGTTCTTC

V: TRBV3-1
size: NA
D: NA
J: TRBJ2-3
CDR3: CASRREGASTDTQYF
DNA: TGTGCCAGCCGTAGGGAGGGGGCTAGCACAGATACGCAGTATTTT